Reported below is one T cell receptor beta chain. What it recognizes is unknown. PBMCs were isolated at a quantity of at least 7 million per sample. With a J-beta primer mix and a sample-barcoded 5' primer, a second PCR ran 7 to 11 cycles. Each TCR beta cDNA got a 12-nucleotide random molecular identifier. Each CDR3 protein gets one entry after TCRdb re-called the 5' RACE reads with MiXCR. The sample carries 700,000 or so distinct CDR3 sequences, 35% to 50% recorded once. These data are taken from a study of blood T cells in healthy people across ages. Whole-study results and caveats: Across the age range, TCR beta diversity per million T cells fell in a roughly linear way.

What was sequenced was blood. This clonotype was sampled from a man older than 75 in good health.

CDR3 loop: CASSSSWDLSYEQYF. The DNA of the CDR3 is TGTGCCAGCAGCTCATCCTGGGACCTCTCCTACGAGCAGTACTTC. The J gene is TRBJ2-7, the V gene TRBV9; the D call may be TRBD1 or TRBD2 (5 bases each). The CDR3 consists of 15 residues. The V and J ends lost 4 bases and 0 bases respectively, with 14 bases between them. Germline V lookup: CDR1 SGDLS, CDR2 YYNGEE.